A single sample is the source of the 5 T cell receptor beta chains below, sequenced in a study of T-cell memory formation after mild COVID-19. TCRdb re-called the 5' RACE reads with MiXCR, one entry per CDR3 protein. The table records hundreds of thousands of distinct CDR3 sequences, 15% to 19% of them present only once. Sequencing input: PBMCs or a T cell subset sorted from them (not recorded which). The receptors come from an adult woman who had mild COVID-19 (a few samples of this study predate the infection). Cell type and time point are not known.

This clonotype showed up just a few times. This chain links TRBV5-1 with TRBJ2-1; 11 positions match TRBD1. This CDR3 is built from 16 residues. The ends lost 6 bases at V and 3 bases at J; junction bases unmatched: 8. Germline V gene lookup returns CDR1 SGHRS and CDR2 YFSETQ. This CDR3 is CASTRIGTGGYNEQFF. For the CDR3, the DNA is TGCGCCAGCACCCGGATCGGGACAGGGGGCTACAATGAGCAGTTCTTC.

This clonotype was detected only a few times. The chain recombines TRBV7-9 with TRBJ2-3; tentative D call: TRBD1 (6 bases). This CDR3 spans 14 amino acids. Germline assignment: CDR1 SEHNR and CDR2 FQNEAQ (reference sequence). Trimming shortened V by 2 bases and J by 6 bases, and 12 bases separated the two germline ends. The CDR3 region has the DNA TGTGCCAGCAGCTTATTGGGCAGGGGCGATACGCAGTATTTT. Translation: CASSLLGRGDTQYF.

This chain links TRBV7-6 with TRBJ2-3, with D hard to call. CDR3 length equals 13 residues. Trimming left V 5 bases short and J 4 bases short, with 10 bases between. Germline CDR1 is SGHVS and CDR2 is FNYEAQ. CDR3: CASSPPAADTQYF. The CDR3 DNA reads TGTGCCAGCAGCCCACCGGCCGCAGATACGCAGTATTTT.

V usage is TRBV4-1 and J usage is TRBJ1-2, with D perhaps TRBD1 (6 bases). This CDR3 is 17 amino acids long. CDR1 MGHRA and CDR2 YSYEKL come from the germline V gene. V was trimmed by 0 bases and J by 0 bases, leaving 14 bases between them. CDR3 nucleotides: TGCGCCAGCAGCCAAGATGGACAGTTCTACACTAACTATGGCTACACCTTC. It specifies CASSQDGQFYTNYGYTF.

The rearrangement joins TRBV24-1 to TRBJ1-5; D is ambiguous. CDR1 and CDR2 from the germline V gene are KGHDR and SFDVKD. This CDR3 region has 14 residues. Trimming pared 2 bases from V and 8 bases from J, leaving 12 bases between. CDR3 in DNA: TGTGCCACCAGTGATTCGGTTAGACTGGAGCCCCAGCATTTT. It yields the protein CATSDSVRLEPQHF.